Each of the 5 T cell receptor beta chains below was sequenced from the same sample in a study of T and B cells in COVID-19 patients. Blood genomic DNA input for TRB amplification was 250-500 ng. BIOMED2 TRB-A/B primer pools were used in multiplex TRB PCR. TCRdb called the multiplex PCR reads again in MiXCR, with one record for every CDR3 protein. The sample yields around 7,500 distinct CDR3 sequences, 35% to 45% seen once. Sequencing was done on a sample of blood. All receptors derive from a human donor who had recovered from COVID-19.

This chain joins TRBV6-5 and TRBJ1-1; D is unclear. CDR3 size: 12 residues. V lost 2 bases to trimming and J lost 5 bases, with 6 bases between them. The germline V gene has CDR1 MNHEY and CDR2 SVGAGI. Here the CDR3 reads CASSYRWTEAFF. CDR3 bases: TGTGCCAGCAGTTACCGGTGGACTGAAGCTTTCTTT.

This clonotype has more than one count but fewer than ten. V is TRBV5-6 and J is TRBJ2-7, with a possible D match to TRBD2 (6 bases). The CDR3 runs to 13 residues. Germline V gene lookup returns CDR1 SGHDT and CDR2 YYEEEE. V lost 0 bases and J lost 6, with 10 bases in between. The CDR3 coding sequence is TGTGCCAGCAGCTTGGTCGGAGGGAGCGAGCAGTACTTC. This encodes CASSLVGGSEQYF.

The rearrangement uses TRBV19 and TRBJ2-3; 8 nucleotides align to TRBD2. After removal of 1 base from V and 0 bases from J, the junction contained 15 bases not matched to a gene. The CDR3 length is 20 residues. Germline V CDR1 and CDR2: LNHDA, SQIVND (reference sequence). Written as DNA, the CDR3 is TGTGCCAGTAGTATAGCTCTCCCCTTTAGCGGGGCCTCTAGCACAGATACGCAGTATTTT. It codes for CASSIALPFSGASSTDTQYF.

The J gene is TRBJ2-1, the V gene TRBV7-2; 7 bases are shared with TRBD2. The CDR3 runs to 14 residues. After removal of 0 bases from V and 9 bases from J, the junction contained 5 bases not matched to a gene. Per the germline V gene, CDR1 is SGHTA and CDR2 is FQGNSA. CDR3: CASSLALGGGEQFF. The CDR3 nucleotides read TGTGCCAGCAGCTTAGCGCTGGGGGGGGGTGAGCAGTTCTTC. The full variable domain, with the rest looked up from reference TRBV7-2 and TRBJ2-1, is GAGVSQSPSNKVTEKGKDVELRCDPISGHTALYWYRQSLGQGLEFLIYFQGNSAPDKSGLPSDRFSAERTGGSVSTLTIQRTQQEDSAVYLCASSLALGGGEQFFGPGTRLTVL.

V gene TRBV29-1 combines with J gene TRBJ1-6; D is ambiguous. Germline V gene data show CDR1 as SQVTM and CDR2 as ANQGSEA. Trimming cost V 4 bases and J 5 bases, with 9 bases left between them. This CDR3 is built from 13 residues. CDR3 in amino acids: CSVASGDNSPLHF. CDR3 coding DNA: TGCAGCGTTGCGTCAGGAGATAATTCACCCCTCCACTTT.